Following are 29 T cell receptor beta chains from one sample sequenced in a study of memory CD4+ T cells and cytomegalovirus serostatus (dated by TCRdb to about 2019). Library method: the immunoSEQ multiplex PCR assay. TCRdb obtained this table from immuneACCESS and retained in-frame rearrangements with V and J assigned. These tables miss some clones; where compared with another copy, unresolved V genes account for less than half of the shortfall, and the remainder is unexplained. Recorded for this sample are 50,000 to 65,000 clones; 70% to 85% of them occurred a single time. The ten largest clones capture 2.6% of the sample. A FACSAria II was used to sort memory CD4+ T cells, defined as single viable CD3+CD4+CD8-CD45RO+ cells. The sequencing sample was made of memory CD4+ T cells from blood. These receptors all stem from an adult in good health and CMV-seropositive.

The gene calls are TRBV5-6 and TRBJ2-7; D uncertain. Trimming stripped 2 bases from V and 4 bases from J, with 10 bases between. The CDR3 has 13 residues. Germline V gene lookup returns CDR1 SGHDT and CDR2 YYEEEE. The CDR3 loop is CASSFRPDYEQYF. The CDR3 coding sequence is TGTGCCAGCAGCTTTAGACCCGATTACGAGCAGTACTTC.

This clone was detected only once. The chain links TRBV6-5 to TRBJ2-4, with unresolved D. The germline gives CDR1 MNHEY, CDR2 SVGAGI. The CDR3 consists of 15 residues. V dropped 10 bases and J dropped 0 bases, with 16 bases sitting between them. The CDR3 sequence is CATHSAETAKNIQYF. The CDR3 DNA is TGTGCCACCCACTCGGCGGAAACAGCCAAAAACATTCAGTACTTC.

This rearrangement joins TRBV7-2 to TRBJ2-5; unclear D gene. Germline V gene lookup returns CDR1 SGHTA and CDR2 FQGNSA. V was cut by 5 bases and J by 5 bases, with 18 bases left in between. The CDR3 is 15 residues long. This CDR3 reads CASSLRPDGRETQYF. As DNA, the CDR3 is TGTGCCAGCAGCCTTCGACCGGACGGCAGGGAGACCCAGTACTTC. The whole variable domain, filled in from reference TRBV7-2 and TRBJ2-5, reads GAGVSQSPSNKVTEKGKDVELRCDPISGHTALYWYRQSLGQGLEFLIYFQGNSAPDKSGLPSDRFSAERTGGSVSTLTIQRTQQEDSAVYLCASSLRPDGRETQYFGPGTRLLVL.

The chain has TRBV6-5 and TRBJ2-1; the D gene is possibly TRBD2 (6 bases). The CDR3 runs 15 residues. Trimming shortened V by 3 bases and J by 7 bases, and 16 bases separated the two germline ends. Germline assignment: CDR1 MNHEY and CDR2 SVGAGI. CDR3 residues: CASSYWTGVGNEQFF. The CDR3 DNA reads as TGTGCCAGCAGTTATTGGACGGGAGTGGGTAATGAGCAGTTCTTC.

The CDR3 loop is CASGLGTASNQPQHF. CDR3 nucleotide sequence: TGTGCCAGCGGATTGGGAACAGCTAGCAATCAGCCCCAGCATTTT. This rearrangement joins TRBV2 to TRBJ1-5, with D unresolved. Germline CDR1 reads SNHLY; CDR2 reads FYNNEI. This CDR3 has 15 residues. Trimming stripped 8 bases from V and 0 bases from J, with 14 bases between.

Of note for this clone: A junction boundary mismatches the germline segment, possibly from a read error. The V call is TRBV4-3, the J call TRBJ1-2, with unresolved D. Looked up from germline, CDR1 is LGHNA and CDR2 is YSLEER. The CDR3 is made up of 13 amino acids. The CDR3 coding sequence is TGCGCCAGCAGCCTTGACCCTTTCCGGGCTATCCGCTTC. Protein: CASSLDPFRAIRF.

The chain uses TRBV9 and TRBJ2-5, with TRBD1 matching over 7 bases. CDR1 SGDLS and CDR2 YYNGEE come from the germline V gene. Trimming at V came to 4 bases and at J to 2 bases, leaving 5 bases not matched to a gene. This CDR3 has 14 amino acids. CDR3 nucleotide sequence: TGTGCCAGCAGCCAGGGACAGCAACAAGAGACCCAGTACTTC. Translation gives CASSQGQQQETQYF. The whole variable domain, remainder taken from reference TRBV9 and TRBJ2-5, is DSGVTQTPKHLITATGQRVTLRCSPRSGDLSVYWYQQSLDQGLQFLIQYYNGEERAKGNILERFSAQQFPDLHSELNLSSLELGDSALYFCASSQGQQQETQYFGPGTRLLVL.

The CDR3, as DNA: TGTGCCATCAGTAGGGGACCCATGGACGAGCAGTACTTC. Its protein is CAISRGPMDEQYF. This chain links TRBV10-3 with TRBJ2-7, with D perhaps being TRBD1 or TRBD2 (5 bases each). This CDR3 contains 13 residues. Germline CDR1 and CDR2: ENHRY and SYGVKD. V lost 5 bases and J 5 bases, leaving 13 bases between the germline ends.

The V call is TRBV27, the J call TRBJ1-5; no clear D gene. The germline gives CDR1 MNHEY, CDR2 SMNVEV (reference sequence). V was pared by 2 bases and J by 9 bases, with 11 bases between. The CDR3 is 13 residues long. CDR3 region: CASSLRPGRPQHF. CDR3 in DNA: TGTGCCAGCAGTTTACGGCCGGGAAGGCCCCAGCATTTT.

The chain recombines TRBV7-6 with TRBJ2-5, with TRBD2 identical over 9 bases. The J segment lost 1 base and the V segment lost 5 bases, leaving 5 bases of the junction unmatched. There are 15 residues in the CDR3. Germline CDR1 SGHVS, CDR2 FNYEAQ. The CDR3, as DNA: TGTGCCAGCAGCCTCGCTAGCGGGGTCCAAGAGACCCAGTACTTC. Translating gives CASSLASGVQETQYF.

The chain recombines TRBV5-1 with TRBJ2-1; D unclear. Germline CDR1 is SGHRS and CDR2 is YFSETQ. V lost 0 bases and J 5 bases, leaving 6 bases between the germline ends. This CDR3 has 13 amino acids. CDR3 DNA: TGCGCCAGCAGCTTGGTTGACCACAATGAGCAGTTCTTC. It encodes CASSLVDHNEQFF. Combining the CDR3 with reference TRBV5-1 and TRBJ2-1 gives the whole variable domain KAGVTQTPRYLIKTRGQQVTLSCSPISGHRSVSWYQQTPGQGLQFLFEYFSETQRNKGNFPGRFSGRQFSNSRSEMNVSTLELGDSALYLCASSLVDHNEQFFGPGTRLTVL.

The CDR3 nucleotides are TGTGCCAGCAGTTCCCCCGGTGAGGGTTTAGGTCAGCCCCAGCATTTT. Encoded protein: CASSSPGEGLGQPQHF. The chain is built from TRBV28 and TRBJ1-5; D uncertain. V dropped 4 bases and J dropped 6 bases, with 19 bases sitting between them. This CDR3 is built from 16 residues. CDR1 MDHEN and CDR2 SYDVKM come from the germline V gene.

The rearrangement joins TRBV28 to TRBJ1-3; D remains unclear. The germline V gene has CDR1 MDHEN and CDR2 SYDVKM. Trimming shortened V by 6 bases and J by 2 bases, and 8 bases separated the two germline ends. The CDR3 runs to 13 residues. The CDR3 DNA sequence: TGTGCCAGCAGCCAGGCAACTGGAAACACCATATATTTT. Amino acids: CASSQATGNTIYF.

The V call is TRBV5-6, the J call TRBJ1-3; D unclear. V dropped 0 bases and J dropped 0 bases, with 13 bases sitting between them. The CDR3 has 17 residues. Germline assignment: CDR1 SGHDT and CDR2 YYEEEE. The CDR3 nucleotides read TGTGCCAGCAGCTTGGTAGGGAATTACCACTCTGGAAACACCATATATTTT. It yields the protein CASSLVGNYHSGNTIYF.

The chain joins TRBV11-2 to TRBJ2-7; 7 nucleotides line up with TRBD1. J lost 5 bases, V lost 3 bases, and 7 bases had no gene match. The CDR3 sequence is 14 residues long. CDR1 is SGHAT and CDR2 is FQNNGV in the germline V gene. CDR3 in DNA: TGTGCCAGCAGCTTGGGACAGTGGATGGACGAGCAGTACTTC. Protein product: CASSLGQWMDEQYF.

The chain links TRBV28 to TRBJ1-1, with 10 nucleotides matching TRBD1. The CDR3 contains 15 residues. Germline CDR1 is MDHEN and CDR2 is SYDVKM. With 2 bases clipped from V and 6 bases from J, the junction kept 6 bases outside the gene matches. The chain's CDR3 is CASSLGGQGSAEAFF. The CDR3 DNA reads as TGTGCCAGCAGTTTAGGGGGACAGGGGTCCGCTGAAGCTTTCTTT.

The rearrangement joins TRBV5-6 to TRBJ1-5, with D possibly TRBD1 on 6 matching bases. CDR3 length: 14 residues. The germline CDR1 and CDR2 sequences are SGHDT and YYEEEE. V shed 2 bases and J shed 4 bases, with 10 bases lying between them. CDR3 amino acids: CASSLGGGNQPQHF. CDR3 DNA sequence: TGTGCCAGCAGCTTAGGGGGAGGGAATCAGCCCCAGCATTTT.

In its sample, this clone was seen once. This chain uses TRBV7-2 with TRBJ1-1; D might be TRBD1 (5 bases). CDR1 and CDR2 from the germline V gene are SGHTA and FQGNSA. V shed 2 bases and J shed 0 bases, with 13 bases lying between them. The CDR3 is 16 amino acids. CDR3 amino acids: CASSLPPGVLNTEAFF. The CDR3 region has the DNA TGTGCCAGCAGCTTACCCCCGGGGGTTCTGAACACTGAAGCTTTCTTT.

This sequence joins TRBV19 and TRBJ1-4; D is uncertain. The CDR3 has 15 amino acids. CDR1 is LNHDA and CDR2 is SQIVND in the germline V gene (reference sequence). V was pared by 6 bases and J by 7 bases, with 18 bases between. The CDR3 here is CASRSYEGDGEKLFF. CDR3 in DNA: TGTGCCAGTAGAAGCTATGAGGGAGATGGTGAAAAACTGTTTTTT.

The CDR3 DNA reads TGTGCCAGCTCATCTGATAGCGGGAGTAATGAGCAGTTCTTC. This encodes CASSSDSGSNEQFF. The chain uses TRBV18 and TRBJ2-1, with 9 bases identical to TRBD2. V lost 5 bases to trimming and J lost 7 bases; unmatched junction nucleotides: 6. Germline V CDR1 and CDR2: KGHSH, LQKENI. This CDR3 contains 14 residues.

The CDR3 loop is CASSDGGQGTDTQYF. DNA for the CDR3: TGTGCCAGCAGCGACGGGGGTCAGGGCACAGATACGCAGTATTTT. The chain combines TRBV2 with TRBJ2-3; D perhaps matches TRBD2 (6 bases). Trimming stripped 6 bases from V and 1 base from J, with 14 bases between. Germline V lookup: CDR1 SNHLY, CDR2 FYNNEI. This CDR3 is built from 15 residues.

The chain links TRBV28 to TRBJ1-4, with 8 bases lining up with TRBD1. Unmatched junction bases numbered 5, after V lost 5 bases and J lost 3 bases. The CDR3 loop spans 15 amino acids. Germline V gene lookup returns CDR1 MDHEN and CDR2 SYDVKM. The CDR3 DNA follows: TGTGCCAGCAGTGGTCCGGGACAGGCTAATGAAAAACTGTTTTTT. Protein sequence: CASSGPGQANEKLFF.

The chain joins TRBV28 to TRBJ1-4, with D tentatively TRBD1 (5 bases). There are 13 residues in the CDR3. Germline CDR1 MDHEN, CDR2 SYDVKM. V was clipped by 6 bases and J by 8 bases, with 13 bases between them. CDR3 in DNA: TGTGCCAGCAGAGAATACAGGTTGGAAAAACTGTTTTTT. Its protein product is CASREYRLEKLFF.

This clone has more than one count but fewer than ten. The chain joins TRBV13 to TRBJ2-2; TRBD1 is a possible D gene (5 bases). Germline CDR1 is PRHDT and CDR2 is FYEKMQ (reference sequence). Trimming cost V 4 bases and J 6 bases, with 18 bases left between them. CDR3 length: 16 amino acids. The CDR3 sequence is CASSSTFTSRAGELFF. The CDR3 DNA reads TGTGCCAGCAGCTCAACCTTCACTTCCAGGGCCGGGGAGCTGTTTTTT.

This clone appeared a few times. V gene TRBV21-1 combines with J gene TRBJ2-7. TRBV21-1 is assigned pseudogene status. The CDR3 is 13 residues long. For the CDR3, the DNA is TGTGCCAGCATTATCAGGGAGTCCTACGAGCAGTACGTC. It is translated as CASIIRESYEQYV.

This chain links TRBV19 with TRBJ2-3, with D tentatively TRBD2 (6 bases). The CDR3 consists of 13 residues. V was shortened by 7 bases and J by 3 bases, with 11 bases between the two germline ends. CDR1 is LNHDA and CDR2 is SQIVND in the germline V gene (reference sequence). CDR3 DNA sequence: TGTGCCAGTACAGAGCGGGTGACAGATACGCAGTATTTT. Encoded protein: CASTERVTDTQYF.

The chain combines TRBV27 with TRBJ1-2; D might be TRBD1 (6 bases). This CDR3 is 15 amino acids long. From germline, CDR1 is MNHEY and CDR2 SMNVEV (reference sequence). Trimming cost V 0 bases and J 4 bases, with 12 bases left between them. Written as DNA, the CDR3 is TGTGCCAGCAGTTTATCCAGTCAGGGGTTCTATGGCTACACCTTC. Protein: CASSLSSQGFYGYTF.

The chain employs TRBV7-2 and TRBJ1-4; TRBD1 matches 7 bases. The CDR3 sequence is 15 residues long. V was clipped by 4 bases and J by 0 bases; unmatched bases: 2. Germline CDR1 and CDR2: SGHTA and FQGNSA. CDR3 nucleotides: TGTGCCAGCAGCTCCGGGACAGCAACTAATGAAAAACTGTTTTTT. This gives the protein CASSSGTATNEKLFF.

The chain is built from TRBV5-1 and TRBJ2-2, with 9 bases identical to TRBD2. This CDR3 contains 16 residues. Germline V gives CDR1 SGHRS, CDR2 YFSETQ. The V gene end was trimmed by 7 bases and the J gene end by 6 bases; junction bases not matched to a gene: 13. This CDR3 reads CASSLGASGTAGELFF. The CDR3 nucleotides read TGCGCCAGCTCACTGGGGGCTAGCGGGACGGCCGGGGAGCTGTTTTTT.